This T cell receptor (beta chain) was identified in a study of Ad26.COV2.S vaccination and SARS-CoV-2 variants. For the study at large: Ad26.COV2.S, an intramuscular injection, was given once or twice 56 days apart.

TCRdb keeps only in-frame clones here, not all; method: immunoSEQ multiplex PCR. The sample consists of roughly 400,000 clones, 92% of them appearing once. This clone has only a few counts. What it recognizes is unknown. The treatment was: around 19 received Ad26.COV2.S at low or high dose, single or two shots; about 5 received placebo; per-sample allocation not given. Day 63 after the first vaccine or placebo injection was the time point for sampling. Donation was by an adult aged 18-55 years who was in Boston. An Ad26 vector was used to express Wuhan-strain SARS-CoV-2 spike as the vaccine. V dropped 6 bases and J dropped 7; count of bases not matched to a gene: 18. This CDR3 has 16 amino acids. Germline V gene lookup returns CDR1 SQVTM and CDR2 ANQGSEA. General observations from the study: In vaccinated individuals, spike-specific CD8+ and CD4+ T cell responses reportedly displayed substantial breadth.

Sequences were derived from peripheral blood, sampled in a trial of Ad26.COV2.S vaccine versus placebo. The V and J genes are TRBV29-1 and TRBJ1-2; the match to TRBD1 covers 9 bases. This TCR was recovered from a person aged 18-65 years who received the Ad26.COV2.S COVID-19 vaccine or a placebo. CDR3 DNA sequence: TGCAGCGTCCGAACGGGGACAGGGACCAACGCGGGTGGCTACACCTTC. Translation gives CSVRTGTGTNAGGYTF. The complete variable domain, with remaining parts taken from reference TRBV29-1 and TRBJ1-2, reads SAVISQKPSRDICQRGTSLTIQCQVDSQVTMMFWYRQQPGQSLTLIATANQGSEATYESGFVIDKFPISRPNLTFSTLTVSNMSPEDSSIYLCSVRTGTGTNAGGYTFGSGTRLTVV.